Each of the 13 T cell receptor beta chains below was sequenced from the same sample in a study of OX40 agonist ivuxolimab in advanced cancers. TCRdb's table, derived via immunoSEQ multiplex PCR, lists solely in-frame clones and lacks some. The sample includes around 76,000 clones, roughly three quarters of them seen just once. Here the sequenced sample was CD4+ or CD8+ T cells sorted from blood, taken in a trial of the OX40 agonist ivuxolimab. The receptor set was obtained from an adult with an advanced solid tumor such as melanoma, head and neck, liver or kidney cancer.

The rearrangement joins TRBV27 to TRBJ1-2; no firm D call. Germline CDR1 and CDR2: MNHEY and SMNVEV (reference sequence). The CDR3 runs 13 residues. Trimming stripped 3 bases from V and 4 bases from J, with 9 bases between. CDR3: CASSLEPFYGYTF. CDR3 DNA sequence: TGTGCCAGCAGTTTGGAACCGTTCTATGGCTACACCTTC.

The V call is TRBV19, the J call TRBJ2-6; D call uncertain. The CDR3 extends over 16 amino acids. The germline CDR1 and CDR2 sequences are LNHDA and SQIVND (reference sequence). V was cut by 2 bases and J by 0 bases, with 8 bases left in between. The CDR3 sequence is CASSIRQYSGANVLTF. The CDR3 DNA reads TGTGCCAGTAGTATACGGCAGTACTCTGGGGCCAACGTCCTGACTTTC.

V usage is TRBV7-2 and J usage is TRBJ1-2, with D uncertain. V lost 2 bases, J lost 3 bases, and 13 bases lay in between. The CDR3 runs 15 residues. Germline assignment: CDR1 SGHTA and CDR2 FQGNSA. CDR3 coding DNA: TGTGCCAGCAGCTTATGGGGTTCCAGCCACTATGGCTACACCTTC. This encodes CASSLWGSSHYGYTF.

The rearrangement uses TRBV4-1 and TRBJ1-4; a possible D gene is TRBD1 (5 bases). From germline, CDR1 is MGHRA and CDR2 YSYEKL. V was cut by 4 bases and J by 0 bases, with 9 bases left in between. The CDR3 sequence is 15 residues long. The CDR3 region has the DNA TGCGCCAGCAGCCCACCGGGGGCAACTAATGAAAAACTGTTTTTT. This translates into CASSPPGATNEKLFF.

This chain joins TRBV4-1 and TRBJ2-6; TRBD2 matches 14 bases. CDR1 and CDR2 from the germline V gene are MGHRA and YSYEKL. J gave up 4 bases and V 4 bases, and 12 bases lay outside the gene matches. This CDR3 contains 20 residues. In nucleotides, the CDR3 is TGCGCCAGCAGCCGACCTCCGACTAGCGGGGGGGAGCGAGGGGCCAACGTCCTGACTTTC. It specifies CASSRPPTSGGERGANVLTF.

J is TRBJ2-5 and V is TRBV20-1, with D unresolved. The J call may be faulty, since TRBJ2-7 better matches the DNA end. This CDR3 region has 11 residues. Germline-derived CDR1 and CDR2 are DFQATT and SNEGSKA (reference sequence). The CDR3 nucleotides are TGCAGTGCCGGTCGCAGTCGCGAGCAGTACTTC. Translating it yields CSAGRSREQYF.

The rearrangement joins TRBV11-2 to TRBJ2-3; weak D call: TRBD2 (7 bases). Trimming took off 5 bases at V and 3 bases at J, with 15 bases between the two ends. The germline gives CDR1 SGHAT, CDR2 FQNNGV. This CDR3 comprises 15 residues. CDR3: CASSPIGGLTDTQYF. The CDR3 DNA reads TGTGCCAGCAGCCCTATCGGGGGGCTTACAGATACGCAGTATTTT.

This chain links TRBV21-1 with TRBJ2-5; the table's TRBD2 call for D was not verified on the DNA. TRBV21-1 is classified as a pseudogene. CDR3 length: 17 amino acids. The CDR3 sequence is CASSAGLAGVVGETQYF. The CDR3 bases are TGTGCCAGCAGCGCGGGACTAGCGGGAGTAGTTGGGGAGACCCAGTACTTC.

V and J are TRBV7-8 and TRBJ1-2; D is ambiguous. The germline V and J ends were trimmed by 5 bases and 4 bases, with 17 bases remaining between them. Germline-derived CDR1 and CDR2 are SGHVS and FQNEAQ. The CDR3 is 15 residues long. The CDR3 DNA sequence: TGTGCCAGCAGCCCTAAACTAGGACCTAGCTATGGCTACACCTTC. It encodes CASSPKLGPSYGYTF.

This chain links TRBV2 with TRBJ2-6; TRBD1 aligns across 7 bases. The germline gives CDR1 SNHLY, CDR2 FYNNEI. The CDR3 spans 16 residues. Trimming cost V 6 bases and J 0 bases; bases outside gene matches: 5. This CDR3 is CASSLQGLSGANVLTF. The CDR3 bases are TGTGCCAGCAGCTTACAGGGGCTCTCTGGGGCCAACGTCCTGACTTTC.

This chain uses TRBV10-1 with TRBJ1-5; the D is unclear. The CDR3 totals 14 residues. CDR1 is WNHNN and CDR2 is SYGVQD in the germline V gene (reference sequence). Trimming removed 6 bases at V and 0 bases at J, with 9 bases between. Here the CDR3 reads CASRIRNSNQPQHF. The CDR3 DNA follows: TGCGCCAGCAGAATAAGAAATAGCAATCAGCCCCAGCATTTT.

V gene TRBV19 combines with J gene TRBJ1-1; D possibly corresponds to TRBD1 (6 bases). The CDR3 runs to 14 residues. V was trimmed by 3 bases and J by 0 bases, leaving 8 bases between them. Germline CDR1 and CDR2: LNHDA and SQIVND (reference sequence). The CDR3 loop reads CASSIGQLNTEAFF. CDR3 DNA: TGTGCCAGTAGTATCGGACAGCTGAACACTGAAGCTTTCTTT. Supplemented by reference TRBV19 and TRBJ1-1, the full variable domain reads DGGITQSPKYLFRKEGQNVTLSCEQNLNHDAMYWYRQDPGQGLRLIYYSQIVNDFQKGDIAEGYSVSREKKESFPLTVTSAQKNPTAFYLCASSIGQLNTEAFFGQGTRLTVV.

This clone appeared once. The CDR3: CASSEHRGNYGYTF. Written as DNA, the CDR3 is TGTGCCAGCAGTGAGCACAGGGGGAACTATGGCTACACCTTC. This chain uses TRBV6-1 with TRBJ1-2; TRBD1 matches 8 bases. The junction had 2 bases not matched to a gene; V was cut back by 3 bases and J by 2 bases. CDR1 is MNHNS and CDR2 is SASEGT in the germline V gene. The CDR3 sequence is 14 residues long.